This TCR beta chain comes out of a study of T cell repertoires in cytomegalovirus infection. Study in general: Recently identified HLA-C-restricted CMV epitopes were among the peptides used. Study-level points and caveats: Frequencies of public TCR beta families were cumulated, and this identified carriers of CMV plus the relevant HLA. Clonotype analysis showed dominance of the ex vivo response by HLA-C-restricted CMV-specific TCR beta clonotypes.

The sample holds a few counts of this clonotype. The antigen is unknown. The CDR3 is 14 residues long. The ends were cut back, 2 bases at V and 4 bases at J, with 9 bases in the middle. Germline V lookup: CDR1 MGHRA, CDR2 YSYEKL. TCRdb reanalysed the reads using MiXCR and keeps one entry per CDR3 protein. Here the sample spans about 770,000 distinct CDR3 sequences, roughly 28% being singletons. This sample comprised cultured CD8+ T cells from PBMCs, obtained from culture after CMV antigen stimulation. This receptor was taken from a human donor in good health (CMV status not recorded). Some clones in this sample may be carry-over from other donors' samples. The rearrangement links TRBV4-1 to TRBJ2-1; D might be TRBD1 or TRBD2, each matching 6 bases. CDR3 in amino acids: CASSQPGAYNEQFF. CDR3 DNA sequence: TGCGCCAGCAGCCAACCGGGGGCGTACAATGAGCAGTTCTTC.